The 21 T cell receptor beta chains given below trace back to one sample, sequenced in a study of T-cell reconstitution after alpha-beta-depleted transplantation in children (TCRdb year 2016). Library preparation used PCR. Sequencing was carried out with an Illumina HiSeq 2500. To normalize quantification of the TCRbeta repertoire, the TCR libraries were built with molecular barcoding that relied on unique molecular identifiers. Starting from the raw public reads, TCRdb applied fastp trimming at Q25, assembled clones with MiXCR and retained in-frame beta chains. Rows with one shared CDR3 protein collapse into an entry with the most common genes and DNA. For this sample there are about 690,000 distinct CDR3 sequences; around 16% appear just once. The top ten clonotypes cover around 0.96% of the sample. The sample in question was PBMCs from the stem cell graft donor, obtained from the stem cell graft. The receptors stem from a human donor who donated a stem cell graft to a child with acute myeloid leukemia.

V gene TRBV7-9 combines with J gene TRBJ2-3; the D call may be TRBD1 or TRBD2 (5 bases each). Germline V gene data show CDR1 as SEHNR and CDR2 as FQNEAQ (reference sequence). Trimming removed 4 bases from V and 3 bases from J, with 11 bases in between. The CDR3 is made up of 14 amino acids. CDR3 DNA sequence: TGTGCCAGCAGCTCGCCGGGACGTACAGATACGCAGTATTTT. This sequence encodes CASSSPGRTDTQYF.

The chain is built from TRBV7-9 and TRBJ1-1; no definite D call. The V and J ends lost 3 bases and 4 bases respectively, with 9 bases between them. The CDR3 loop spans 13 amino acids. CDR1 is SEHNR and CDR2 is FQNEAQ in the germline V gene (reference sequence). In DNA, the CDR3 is TGTGCCAGCAGCTTCGGGTTGACCACTGAAGCTTTCTTT. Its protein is CASSFGLTTEAFF.

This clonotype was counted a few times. CDR3 amino acids: CASKEGTGSDNEQFF. CDR3 DNA: TGCGCCAGCAAAGAAGGGACAGGGTCCGACAATGAGCAGTTCTTC. The chain has TRBV4-3 and TRBJ2-1; 9 nucleotides agree with TRBD1. This CDR3 is built from 15 residues. Germline CDR1 LGHNA, CDR2 YSLEER. J was trimmed by 5 bases and V by 7 bases; bases with no gene match: 9.

The CDR3 nucleotides read TGTGCCAGCAGTAGCCCCGGGACTAGCGGGGGGAGGAGCACAGATACGCAGTATTTT. Translated, it gives CASSSPGTSGGRSTDTQYF. This chain joins TRBV3-1 and TRBJ2-3; TRBD2 agrees at 15 bases. Looked up from germline, CDR1 is LGHDT and CDR2 is YNNKEL (reference sequence). This CDR3 spans 19 amino acids. V lost 6 bases to trimming and J lost 0 bases; unmatched junction nucleotides: 10.

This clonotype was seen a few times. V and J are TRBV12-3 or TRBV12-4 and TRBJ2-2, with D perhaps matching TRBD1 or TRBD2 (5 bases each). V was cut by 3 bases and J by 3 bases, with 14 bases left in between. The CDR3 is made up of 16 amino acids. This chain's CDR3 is CASSFPPGRDTGELFF. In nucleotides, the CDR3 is TGTGCCAGCAGTTTCCCCCCGGGACGAGACACCGGGGAGCTGTTTTTT.

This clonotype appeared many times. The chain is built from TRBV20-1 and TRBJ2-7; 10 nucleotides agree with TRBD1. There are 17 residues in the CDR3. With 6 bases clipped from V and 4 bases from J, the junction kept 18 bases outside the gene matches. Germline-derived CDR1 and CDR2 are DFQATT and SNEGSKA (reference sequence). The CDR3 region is CSAQTESGTGAPYEQYF. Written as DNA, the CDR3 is TGCAGTGCCCAAACTGAATCCGGGACAGGGGCCCCATACGAGCAGTACTTC.

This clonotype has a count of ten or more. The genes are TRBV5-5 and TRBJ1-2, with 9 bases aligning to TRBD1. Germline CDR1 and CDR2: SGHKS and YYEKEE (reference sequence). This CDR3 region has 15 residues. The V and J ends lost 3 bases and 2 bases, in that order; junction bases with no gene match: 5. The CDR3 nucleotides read TGTGCCAGCAGCTATCTGACAGGGGGGAACTATGGCTACACCTTC. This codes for CASSYLTGGNYGYTF.

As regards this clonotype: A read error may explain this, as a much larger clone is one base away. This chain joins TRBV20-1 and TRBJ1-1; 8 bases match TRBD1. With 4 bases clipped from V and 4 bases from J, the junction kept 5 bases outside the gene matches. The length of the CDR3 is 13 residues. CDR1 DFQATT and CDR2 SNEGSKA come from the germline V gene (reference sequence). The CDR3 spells CSANTGGVTEAFF. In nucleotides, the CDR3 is TGCAGTGCTAATACAGGGGGAGTCACTGAAGCTTTCTTT.

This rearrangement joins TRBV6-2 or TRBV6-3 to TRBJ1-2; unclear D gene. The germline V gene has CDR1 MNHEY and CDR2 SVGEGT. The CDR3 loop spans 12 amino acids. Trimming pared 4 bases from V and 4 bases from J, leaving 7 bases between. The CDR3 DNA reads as TGTGCCAGCAGTTCGTCAGGCTATGGCTACACCTTC. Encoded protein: CASSSSGYGYTF.

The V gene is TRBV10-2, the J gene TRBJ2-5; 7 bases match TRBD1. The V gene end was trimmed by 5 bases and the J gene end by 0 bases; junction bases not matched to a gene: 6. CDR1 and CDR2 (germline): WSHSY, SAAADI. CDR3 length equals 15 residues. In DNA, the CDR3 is TGCGCCAGCAGTCAAGGGACAGCCTACCAAGAGACCCAGTACTTC. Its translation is CASSQGTAYQETQYF.

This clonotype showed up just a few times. In nucleotides, the CDR3 is TGCAGTTCCCCCGAGGGTGCAAATGAGCAGTTCTTC. Its protein product is CSSPEGANEQFF. V gene TRBV20-1 combines with J gene TRBJ2-1; D possibly corresponds to TRBD2 (5 bases). The germline CDR1 and CDR2 sequences are DFQATT and SNEGSKA (reference sequence). This CDR3 spans 12 amino acids. The V end was cut by 8 bases, the J end by 7 bases, with 15 bases between.

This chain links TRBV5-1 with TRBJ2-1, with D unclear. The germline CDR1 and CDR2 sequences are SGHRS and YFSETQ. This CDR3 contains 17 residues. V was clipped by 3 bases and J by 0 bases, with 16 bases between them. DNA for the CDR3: TGCGCCAGCAGCTCCACACAAAGGCTGGGCTCCTACAATGAGCAGTTCTTC. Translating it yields CASSSTQRLGSYNEQFF. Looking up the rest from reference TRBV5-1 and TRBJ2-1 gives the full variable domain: KAGVTQTPRYLIKTRGQQVTLSCSPISGHRSVSWYQQTPGQGLQFLFEYFSETQRNKGNFPGRFSGRQFSNSRSEMNVSTLELGDSALYLCASSSTQRLGSYNEQFFGPGTRLTVL.

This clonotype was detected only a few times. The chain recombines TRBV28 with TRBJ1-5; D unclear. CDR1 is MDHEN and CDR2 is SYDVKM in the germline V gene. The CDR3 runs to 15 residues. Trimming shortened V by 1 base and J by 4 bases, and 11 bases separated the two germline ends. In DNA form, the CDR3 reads TGTGCCAGCAGTTTATCCAGCAGACCAAATCAGCCCCAGCATTTT. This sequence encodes CASSLSSRPNQPQHF.

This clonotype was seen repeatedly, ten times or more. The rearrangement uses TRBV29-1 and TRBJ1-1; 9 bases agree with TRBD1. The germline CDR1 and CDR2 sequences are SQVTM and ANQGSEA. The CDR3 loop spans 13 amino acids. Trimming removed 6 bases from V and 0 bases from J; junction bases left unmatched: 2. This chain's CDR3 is CSVRTGVNTEAFF. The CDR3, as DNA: TGCAGCGTGAGGACAGGGGTGAACACTGAAGCTTTCTTT.

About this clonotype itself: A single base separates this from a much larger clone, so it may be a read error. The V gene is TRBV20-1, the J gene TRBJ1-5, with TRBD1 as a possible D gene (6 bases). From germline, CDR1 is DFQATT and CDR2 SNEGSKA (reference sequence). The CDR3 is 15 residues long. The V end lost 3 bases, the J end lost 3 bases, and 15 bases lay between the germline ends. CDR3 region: CSASNAGDINQPQHF. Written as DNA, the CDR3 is TGCAGTGCTAGTAACGCAGGGGATATCAATCAGCCCCAGCATTTT.

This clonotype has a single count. The CDR3 nucleotides are TGCGCCAGCAGCTTGGTGCTTTCGGAGACTCGACAGTTCTTC. Translating it yields CASSLVLSETRQFF. V gene TRBV5-1 combines with J gene TRBJ2-1, with D hard to call. The CDR3 extends over 14 amino acids. V lost 0 bases and J 13 bases, leaving 17 bases between the germline ends. The germline V gene has CDR1 SGHRS and CDR2 YFSETQ. Complete variable domain (other parts from reference TRBV5-1 and TRBJ2-1): KAGVTQTPRYLIKTRGQQVTLSCSPISGHRSVSWYQQTPGQGLQFLFEYFSETQRNKGNFPGRFSGRQFSNSRSEMNVSTLELGDSALYLCASSLVLSETRQFFGPGTRLTVL.

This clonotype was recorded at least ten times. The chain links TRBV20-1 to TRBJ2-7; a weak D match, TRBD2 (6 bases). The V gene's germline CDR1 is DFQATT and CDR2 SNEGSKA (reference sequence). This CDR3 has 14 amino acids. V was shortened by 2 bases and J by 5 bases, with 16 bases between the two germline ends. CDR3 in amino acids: CSARSPQSGDEQYV. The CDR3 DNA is TGCAGTGCTAGATCTCCCCAATCGGGGGACGAGCAGTACGTC.

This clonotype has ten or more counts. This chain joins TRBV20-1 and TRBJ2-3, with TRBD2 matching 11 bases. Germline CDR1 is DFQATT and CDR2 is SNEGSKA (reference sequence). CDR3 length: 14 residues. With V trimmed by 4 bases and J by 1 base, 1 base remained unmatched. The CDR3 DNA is TGCAGTGCTAATAGCGGGGGGGGCACAGATACGCAGTATTTT. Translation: CSANSGGGTDTQYF.

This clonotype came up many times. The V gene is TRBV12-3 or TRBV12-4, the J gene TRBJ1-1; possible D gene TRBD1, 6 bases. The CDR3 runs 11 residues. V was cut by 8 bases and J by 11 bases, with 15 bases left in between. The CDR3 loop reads CASDDGGEAFF. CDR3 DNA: TGTGCCAGCGATGATGGGGGCGAGGCTTTCTTT.

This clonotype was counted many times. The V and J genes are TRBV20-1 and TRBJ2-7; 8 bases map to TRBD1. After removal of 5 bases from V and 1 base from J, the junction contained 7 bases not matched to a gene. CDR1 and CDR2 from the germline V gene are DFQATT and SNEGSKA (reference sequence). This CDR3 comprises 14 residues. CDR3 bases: TGCAGTGCTCAGGACAGGGCGGGTTCCTACGAGCAGTACGTC. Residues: CSAQDRAGSYEQYV.

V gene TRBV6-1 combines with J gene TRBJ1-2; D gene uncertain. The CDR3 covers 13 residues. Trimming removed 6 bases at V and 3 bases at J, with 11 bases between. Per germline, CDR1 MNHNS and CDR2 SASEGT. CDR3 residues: CASRLTYDYGYTF. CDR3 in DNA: TGTGCCAGCAGGCTCACGTACGACTATGGCTACACCTTC.